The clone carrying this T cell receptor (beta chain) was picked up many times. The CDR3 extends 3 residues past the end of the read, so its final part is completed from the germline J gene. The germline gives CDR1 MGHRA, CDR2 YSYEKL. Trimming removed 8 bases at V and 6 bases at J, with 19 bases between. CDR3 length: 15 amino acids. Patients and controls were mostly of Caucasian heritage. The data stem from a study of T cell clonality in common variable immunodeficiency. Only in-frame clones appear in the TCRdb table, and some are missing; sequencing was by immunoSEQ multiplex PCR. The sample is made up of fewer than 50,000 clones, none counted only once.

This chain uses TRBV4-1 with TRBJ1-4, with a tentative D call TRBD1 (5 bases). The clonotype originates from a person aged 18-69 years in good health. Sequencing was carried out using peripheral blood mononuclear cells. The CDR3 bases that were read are TGCGCCAGCGGTTATCAGGGTAGGAGGGATGAAAAA. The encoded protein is CASGYQGRRDEK. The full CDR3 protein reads CASGYQGRRDEKLFF.